This TCR beta chain was identified during a study of CD8 T cells in ankylosing spondylitis. Notes on the study in general: Seven to nine highly homologous variants made up a TCR beta motif, and this motif appeared characteristic of ankylosing spondylitis blood. Clones tied to disease were said to be significantly enriched in matched ankylosing spondylitis synovial fluid.

This clonotype came up many times. The antigen is not known. TCRdb redid the calling of the 5' RACE reads with MiXCR, one entry per CDR3 protein. Of under 250,000 distinct CDR3 sequences listed, just under 7.5% were seen once; the top ten hold about 14%. Sequenced material: blood, either unsorted or a sorted T cell fraction (not recorded which). The TCR sequence derives from a male donor with ankylosing spondylitis.

The CDR3 reads CASSLLPTSDTQYF. Here the CDR3 DNA reads TGTGCCAGCAGTTTACTGCCGACATCGGATACGCAGTATTTT. This chain connects TRBV27 to TRBJ2-3; no definite D call. V dropped 2 bases and J dropped 6 bases, with 12 bases sitting between them. Looked up from germline, CDR1 is MNHEY and CDR2 is SMNVEV (reference sequence). The CDR3 contains 14 residues.